A single count supports the clone carrying this T cell receptor beta chain. TCRbeta library construction was performed incorporating unique molecular identifiers. Using its own MiXCR run on the PCR reads, TCRdb lists one record per CDR3 protein. The sample yields some 400,000 distinct CDR3 sequences, around 21% seen once. This sample is drawn from a study of T-cell reconstitution after alpha-beta-depleted transplantation in children. The CDR3 is 12 amino acids. The germline V gene has CDR1 KGHSH and CDR2 LQKENI. Trimming stripped 2 bases from V and 6 bases from J, with 7 bases between. The source was PBMCs from the stem cell graft donor, collected from the stem cell graft. The rearrangement links TRBV18 to TRBJ2-5; D not certain. This TCR came from a human donor who donated a stem cell graft to a child with acute myeloid leukemia. CDR3 nucleotides: TGTGCCAGCTCACCAGGTCCACAGACCCAGTACTTC. Protein product: CASSPGPQTQYF.